A selection of T cell receptor beta chains follows, all from one sample in a study of T cell changes during pregnancy in multiple sclerosis. Assay: immunoSEQ multiplex PCR; the TCRdb copy retains only in-frame clones and omits some. The sample lists tens of thousands of clones, around 89% seen once, with more than 1.5% in the top ten. The specimen was peripheral blood, collected after pregnancy. All receptors come from a female donor with multiple sclerosis, enrolled in a pregnancy study. Both conserved end residues are part of each CDR3. D genes are given only for firm matches. The listing skips clone size in some rows; elsewhere it reads once, few, many or a size class.

TRBJ2-3 | NA | TRBV2 | NA | CASSLILPTDTQYF | TGTGCCAGCAGTCTTATCCTCCCCACAGATACGCAGTATTTT
TRBJ1-2 | NA | TRBV10-3 | once | CAISETAAASNYGYTF | TGTGCCATCAGTGAAACGGCGGCAGCCTCTAACTATGGCTACACCTTC
TRBJ1-5 | NA | TRBV6-6 | NA | CASTGPGGSQPQHF | TGTGCCAGCACCGGGCCGGGGGGCAGTCAGCCCCAGCATTTT
TRBJ1-1 | NA | TRBV2 | NA | CASSDQYTGTMNTEAFF | TGTGCCAGCAGTGACCAATATACCGGGACAATGAACACTGAAGCTTTCTTT
TRBJ1-6 | NA | TRBV16 | NA | CASSFTTANSPLHF | TGTGCCAGCAGCTTCACGACAGCTAATTCACCCCTCCACTTT
TRBJ2-1 | TRBD2 | TRBV19 | NA | CASRLAGGINEQFF | TGTGCCAGTAGACTAGCGGGGGGGATTAATGAGCAGTTCTTC
TRBJ2-3 | TRBD2 | TRBV10-3 | NA | CAISPRTSGGTDTQYF | TGTGCCATCAGTCCTCGGACTAGCGGGGGCACAGATACGCAGTATTTT
TRBJ1-5 | NA | TRBV9 | NA | CASSPGINSNQPQHF | TGTGCCAGCAGCCCGGGAATTAATAGCAATCAGCCCCAGCATTTT
TRBJ1-1 | NA | TRBV5-6 | NA | CASSPDVRGTEAFF | TGTGCCAGCAGCCCAGATGTTAGGGGGACTGAAGCTTTCTTT
TRBJ1-1 | NA | TRBV28 | NA | CASEPGQNTEAFF | TGTGCCAGCGAACCGGGACAGAACACTGAAGCTTTCTTT
TRBJ1-6 | TRBD1 | TRBV27 | NA | CASSLAWDRGNSPLHF | TGTGCCAGCAGTTTAGCCTGGGACAGGGGGAATTCACCCCTCCACTTT
TRBJ2-7 | TRBD1 | TRBV6-1 | NA | CASSERDRSYEQYF | TGTGCCAGCAGTGAAAGGGACAGGAGCTACGAGCAGTACTTC
TRBJ1-2 | NA | TRBV30 | few | CAWSRQIQGGYTF | TGTGCCTGGAGTAGGCAGATCCAGGGTGGCTACACCTTC
TRBJ2-2 | NA | TRBV7-9 | NA | CASSSRTGGELFF | TGTGCCAGCAGCTCCCGTACGGGAGGGGAGCTGTTTTTT
TRBJ2-5 | TRBD1 | TRBV28 | NA | CASSLQSRGPGETQYF | TGTGCCAGCAGTTTACAATCAAGGGGGCCGGGGGAGACCCAGTACTTC
TRBJ1-3 | TRBD1 | TRBV7-2 | NA | CGGGGGSGNTIYF | TGTGGAGGAGGGGGCGGCTCTGGAAACACCATATATTTT
TRBJ2-1 | TRBD1 | TRBV12-5 | once | CASGLVQGDSYNEQFF | TGTGCTAGTGGTTTGGTACAGGGGGATTCCTACAATGAGCAGTTCTTC
TRBJ1-3 | NA | TRBV6-1 | few | CASRGGFLSGNTIYF | TGTGCCAGCAGGGGGGGATTCCTCTCTGGAAACACCATATATTTT
TRBJ2-1 | TRBD2 | TRBV7-2 | NA | CASSLGILAGSSYNEQFF | TGTGCCAGCAGCTTAGGCATCCTAGCGGGGAGCTCCTACAATGAGCAGTTCTTC
TRBJ2-7 | TRBD2 | TRBV5-1 | NA | CASSLLTSEAYEQYF | TGCGCCAGCAGCTTGTTGACTAGCGAGGCCTACGAGCAGTACTTC
TRBJ2-7 | TRBD2 | TRBV5-4 | NA | CASSARGGDEQYF | TGTGCCAGCAGCGCGCGGGGGGGAGACGAGCAGTACTTC
TRBJ1-1 | TRBD1 | TRBV9 | NA | CASSVVRGPNTEAFF | TGTGCCAGCAGCGTAGTGAGGGGGCCGAACACTGAAGCTTTCTTT
TRBJ2-7 | TRBD2 | TRBV28 | NA | CASSLTSGGTTSYEQYF | TGTGCCAGCAGCTTGACTAGCGGGGGAACTACCTCCTACGAGCAGTACTTC
TRBJ2-1 | NA | TRBV9 | NA | CASSPSSGVQFF | TGTGCCAGCAGCCCATCCTCAGGGGTTCAGTTCTTC
TRBJ1-2 | NA | TRBV2 | NA | CASSVQGNGYTF | TGTGCCAGCAGTGTACAGGGTAACGGCTACACCTTC
TRBJ2-3 | NA | TRBV7-2 | NA | CASSAGQLGVDTQYF | TGTGCCAGCAGCGCTGGACAGCTTGGAGTGGATACGCAGTATTTT
TRBJ2-1 | NA | TRBV30 | NA | CAWDLGQRNEQFF | TGTGCCTGGGATCTGGGCCAAAGGAATGAGCAGTTCTTC
TRBJ2-1 | NA | TRBV4-1 | once | CASSLKAGYNEQFF | TGCGCCAGCAGCCTAAAGGCGGGTTACAATGAGCAGTTCTTC
TRBJ2-7 | TRBD2 | TRBV15 | NA | CATSRDLGTSGPGAAYEQYF | TGTGCCACCAGCAGAGATCTCGGGACTAGCGGGCCCGGCGCGGCCTACGAGCAGTACTTC
TRBJ2-3 | TRBD2 | TRBV5-1 | NA | CASSLGSGGRDTQYF | TGCGCCAGCAGCTTGGGTAGCGGGGGACGGGATACGCAGTATTTT
TRBJ2-7 | NA | TRBV18 | NA | CASSPRLGSSYEQYF | TGTGCCAGCTCACCACGGCTAGGTTCTTCCTACGAGCAGTACTTC
TRBJ1-2 | TRBD1 | TRBV19 | NA | CASSMPRTGQDRTSGGYTF | TGTGCCAGTAGTATGCCGAGGACAGGGCAAGATCGGACCTCAGGGGGCTACACCTTC
TRBJ1-5 | NA | TRBV18 | NA | CASSEGEYQPQHF | TGTGCCAGCTCTGAGGGGGAATATCAGCCCCAGCATTTT
TRBJ1-2 | NA | TRBV2 | NA | CASTLTAPYGYTF | TGTGCCAGCACCTTGACTGCCCCCTATGGCTACACCTTC
TRBJ1-1 | NA | TRBV18 | NA | CASSGGWGTSNTEAFF | TGTGCCAGCTCAGGGGGCTGGGGCACATCGAACACTGAAGCTTTCTTT
TRBJ2-1 | TRBD1 | TRBV19 | NA | CASSIARTGGNEQFF | TGTGCCAGTAGTATAGCCCGGACAGGCGGCAATGAGCAGTTCTTC
TRBJ1-4 | NA | TRBV10-3 | NA | CAISESTGSEKLFF | TGTGCCATCAGTGAGTCTACGGGGTCTGAAAAACTGTTTTTT
TRBJ2-3 | TRBD1 | TRBV27 | NA | CASSPPTGSTDTQYF | TGTGCCAGCAGTCCACCGACAGGGAGCACAGATACGCAGTATTTT
TRBJ1-6 | NA | TRBV2 | NA | CASIGVSSYNSPLHF | TGTGCCAGCATCGGGGTTAGCTCCTATAATTCACCCCTCCACTTT
TRBJ2-1 | TRBD1 | TRBV5-4 | large | CASRKPPGQGKDEQFF | TGTGCCAGCAGAAAACCTCCGGGACAGGGTAAGGATGAGCAGTTCTTC
TRBJ2-1 | TRBD1 | TRBV28 | NA | CATIGQDDEQFF | TGTGCCACTATCGGACAGGACGATGAGCAGTTCTTC
TRBJ2-3 | NA | TRBV20-1 | NA | CSAPSGDTQYF | TGCAGTGCTCCTTCCGGAGATACGCAGTATTTT
TRBJ1-2 | TRBD1 | TRBV5-6 | NA | CASTWDRGAYGYTF | TGTGCCAGCACCTGGGACAGGGGCGCCTATGGCTACACCTTC
TRBJ2-2 | NA | TRBV7-9 | NA | CASSLRSGGELFF | TGTGCCAGCAGCTTAAGGTCGGGCGGGGAGCTGTTTTTT
TRBJ1-2 | TRBD1 | TRBV29-1 | NA | CSVVGQGIWGYTF | TGCAGCGTTGTGGGACAGGGGATTTGGGGCTACACCTTC
TRBJ2-7 | TRBD1 | TRBV7-9 | few | CASSRQGFSYEQYF | TGTGCCAGCAGCCGACAGGGGTTCTCCTACGAGCAGTACTTC
TRBJ1-1 | TRBD1 | TRBV11-2 | NA | CASSLGYGQGGITEAFF | TGTGCCAGCAGCTTAGGTTACGGACAGGGCGGAATTACTGAAGCTTTCTTT
TRBJ2-7 | TRBD2 | TRBV6-4 | NA | CASSIGLGADEQYF | TGTGCCAGCAGTATTGGACTAGGAGCCGACGAGCAGTACTTC
TRBJ1-2 | NA | TRBV6-1 | NA | CASSEPRYGYTF | TGTGCCAGCAGTGAGCCGAGATATGGCTACACCTTC
TRBJ2-1 | NA | TRBV7-9 | few | CASSWTNGGNEQFF | TGTGCCAGCAGCTGGACCAACGGGGGCAATGAGCAGTTCTTC
TRBJ1-5 | NA | TRBV21-1 | NA | CASSKRGQNNQPQHF | TGTGCCAGCAGCAAACGAGGACAGAACAATCAGCCCCAGCATTTT
TRBJ1-5 | TRBD1 | TRBV5-1 | NA | CASSLGTGSYNSNQPQHF | TGCGCCAGCAGCCTCGGGACAGGAAGTTATAATAGCAATCAGCCCCAGCATTTT
TRBJ1-6 | TRBD1 | TRBV28 | few | CASSGQGAPLHF | TGTGCCAGCAGTGGACAGGGGGCACCCCTCCACTTT
TRBJ2-5 | TRBD1 | TRBV18 | NA | CASSPYTGGETQYF | TGTGCCAGCTCACCATATACAGGGGGAGAGACCCAGTACTTC
TRBJ1-3 | NA | TRBV13 | NA | CASSLTGEGNTIYF | TGTGCCAGCAGCTTGACGGGAGAAGGAAACACCATATATTTT
TRBJ1-2 | NA | TRBV10-3 | once | CAISLNKGRRGYTF | TGTGCCATCAGCCTAAATAAAGGCCGGAGGGGCTACACCTTC
TRBJ2-3 | NA | TRBV18 | NA | CASSSRGSSTDTQYF | TGTGCCAGCTCATCAAGAGGCTCTAGCACAGATACGCAGTATTTT